Sequencing of this TCR beta chain was carried out in a study of blood T cell repertoires in COVID-19. Overall study context: The United States, Italy and Spain supplied acute and convalescent COVID-19 samples. T cells, B-cell-depleted T cells, or PBMCs supplied cDNA or gDNA.

Original processing methods: Amplification of reference gene primers was used by the study to estimate nucleated cell counts. Sequencing used immunoSEQ multiplex PCR; TCRdb keeps in-frame clones, though not all of them. That table supplies the V and J calls and clone size; D and trimming were determined from the DNA. The sample includes fewer than 250,000 clones, about 83% of them seen just once. The TCR was taken from a man aged 50 to 59 with acute or convalescent COVID-19. Sample: peripheral blood.

CDR3 nucleotide sequence: TGTGCCAGCAGCCAAGAGGTCGGGACTAGCGGGGTAAACAAAAACATTCAGTACTTC. As protein: CASSQEVGTSGVNKNIQYF. This chain uses TRBV4-2 with TRBJ2-4, with TRBD2 matching 13 bases. This CDR3 has 19 residues. Germline V gene data show CDR1 as LGHNA and CDR2 as YNFKEQ. The V and J ends lost 0 bases and 3 bases, in that order; junction bases with no gene match: 8.